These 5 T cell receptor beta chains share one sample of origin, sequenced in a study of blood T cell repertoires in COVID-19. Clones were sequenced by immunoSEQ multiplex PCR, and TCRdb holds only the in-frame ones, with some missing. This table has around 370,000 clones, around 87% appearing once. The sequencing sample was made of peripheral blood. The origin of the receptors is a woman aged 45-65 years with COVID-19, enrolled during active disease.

The CDR3, as DNA: TGTGCCAGTTCGGAGACTAACTATGGCTACACCTTC. Encoded protein: CASSETNYGYTF. V is TRBV19 and J is TRBJ1-2, with no clear D. The CDR3 runs 12 residues. Trimming removed 8 bases from V and 0 bases from J, with 7 bases in between. Per germline, CDR1 LNHDA and CDR2 SQIVND (reference sequence).

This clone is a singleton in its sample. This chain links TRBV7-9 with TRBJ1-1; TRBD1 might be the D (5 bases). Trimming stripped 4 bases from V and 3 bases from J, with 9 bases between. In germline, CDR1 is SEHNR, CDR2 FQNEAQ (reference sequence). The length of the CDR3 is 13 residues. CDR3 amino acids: CASSYDSDTEAFF. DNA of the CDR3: TGTGCCAGCAGCTACGACAGTGACACTGAAGCTTTCTTT.

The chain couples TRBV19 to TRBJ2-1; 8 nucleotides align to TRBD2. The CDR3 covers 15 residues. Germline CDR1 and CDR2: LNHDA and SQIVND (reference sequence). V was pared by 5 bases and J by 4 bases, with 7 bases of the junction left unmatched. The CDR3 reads CASSVASGYYNEQFF. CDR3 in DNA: TGTGCCAGTAGTGTGGCTAGCGGGTATTACAATGAGCAGTTCTTC.

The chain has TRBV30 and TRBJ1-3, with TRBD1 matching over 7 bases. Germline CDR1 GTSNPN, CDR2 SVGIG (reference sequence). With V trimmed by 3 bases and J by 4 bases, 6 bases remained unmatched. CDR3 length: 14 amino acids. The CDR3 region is CAWSLQGNGNTIYF. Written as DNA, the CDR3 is TGTGCCTGGAGCCTACAGGGGAACGGAAACACCATATATTTT. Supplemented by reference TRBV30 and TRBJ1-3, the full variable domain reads SQTIHQWPATLVQPVGSPLSLECTVEGTSNPNLYWYRQAAGRGLQLLFYSVGIGQISSEVPQNLSASRPQDRQFILSSKKLLLSDSGFYLCAWSLQGNGNTIYFGEGSWLTVV.

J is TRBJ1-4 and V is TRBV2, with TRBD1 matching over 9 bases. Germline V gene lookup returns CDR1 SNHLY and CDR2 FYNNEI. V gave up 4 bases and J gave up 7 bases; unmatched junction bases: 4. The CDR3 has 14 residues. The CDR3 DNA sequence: TGTGCCAGCAGTGTAGGGACAGGGCCTGAAAAACTGTTTTTT. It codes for CASSVGTGPEKLFF.